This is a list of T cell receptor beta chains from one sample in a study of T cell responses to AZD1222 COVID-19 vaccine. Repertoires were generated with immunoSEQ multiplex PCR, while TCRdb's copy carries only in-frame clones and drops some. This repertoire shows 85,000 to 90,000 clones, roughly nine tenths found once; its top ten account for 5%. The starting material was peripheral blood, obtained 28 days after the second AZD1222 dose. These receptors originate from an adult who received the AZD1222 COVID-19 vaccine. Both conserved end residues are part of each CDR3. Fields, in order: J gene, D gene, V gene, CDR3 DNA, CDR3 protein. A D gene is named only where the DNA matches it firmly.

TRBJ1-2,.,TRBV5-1,TGCGCCAGCAGCCTCGACGAGGGGGGCTATGGCTACACCTTC,CASSLDEGGYGYTF
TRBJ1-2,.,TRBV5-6,TGTGCCAGCAGCCCGACAAGGAACTATGGCTACACCTTC,CASSPTRNYGYTF
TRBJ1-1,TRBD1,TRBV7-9,TGTGCCAGCAGCGGGCAGGGGGGCGTGAACACTGAAGCTTTCTTT,CASSGQGGVNTEAFF
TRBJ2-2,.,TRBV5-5,TGTGCCAGCAGCTTGGTAGGGGGCGCGGGAACCGGGGAGCTGTTTTTT,CASSLVGGAGTGELFF
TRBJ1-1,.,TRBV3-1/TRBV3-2,TGTGCCAGCAGCCTGGGACTGACGAACACTGAAGCTTTCTTT,CASSLGLTNTEAFF
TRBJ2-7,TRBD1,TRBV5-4,TGTGCCAGCAGCTTGCGGCAGGGGGAAGAGCAGTACTTC,CASSLRQGEEQYF
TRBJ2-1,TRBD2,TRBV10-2,TGCGCCAGCAAACTAGCGGGGGCCGACAATGAGCAGTTCTTC,CASKLAGADNEQFF
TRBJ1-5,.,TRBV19,TGTGCCAGTAGTACTTACAGTTACAATCAGCCCCAGCATTTT,CASSTYSYNQPQHF
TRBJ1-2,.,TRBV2,TGTGCCAGCCCCGGATCTAGGCTTCGGCGTGGCTACACCTTC,CASPGSRLRRGYTF
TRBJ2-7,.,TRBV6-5,TGTGCCAGCAGTCCGCGGATCGAGCAGTACTTC,CASSPRIEQYF